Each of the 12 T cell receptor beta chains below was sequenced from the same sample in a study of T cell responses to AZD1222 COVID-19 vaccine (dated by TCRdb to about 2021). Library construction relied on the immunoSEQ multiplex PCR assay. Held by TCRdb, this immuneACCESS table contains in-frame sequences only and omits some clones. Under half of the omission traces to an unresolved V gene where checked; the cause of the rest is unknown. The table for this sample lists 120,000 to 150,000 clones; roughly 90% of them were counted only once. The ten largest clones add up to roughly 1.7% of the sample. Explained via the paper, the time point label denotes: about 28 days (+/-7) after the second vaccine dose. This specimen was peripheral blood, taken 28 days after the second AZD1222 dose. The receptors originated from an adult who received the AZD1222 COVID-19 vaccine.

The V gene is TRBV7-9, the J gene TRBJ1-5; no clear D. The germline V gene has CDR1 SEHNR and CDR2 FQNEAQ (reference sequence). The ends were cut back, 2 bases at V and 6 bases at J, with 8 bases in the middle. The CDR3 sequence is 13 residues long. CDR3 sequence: CASSLMGSQPQHF. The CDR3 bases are TGTGCCAGCAGCTTAATGGGGAGTCAGCCCCAGCATTTT. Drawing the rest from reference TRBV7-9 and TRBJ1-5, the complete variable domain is DTGVSQNPRHKITKRGQNVTFRCDPISEHNRLYWYRQTLGQGPEFLTYFQNEAQLEKSRLLSDRFSAERPKGSFSTLEIQRTEQGDSAMYLCASSLMGSQPQHFGDGTRLSIL.

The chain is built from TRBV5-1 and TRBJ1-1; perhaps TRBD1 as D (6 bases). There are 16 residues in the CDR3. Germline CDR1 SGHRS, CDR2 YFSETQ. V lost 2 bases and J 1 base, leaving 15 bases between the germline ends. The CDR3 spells CASSLPDRNGNTEAFF. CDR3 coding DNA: TGCGCCAGCAGCTTACCCGACAGGAATGGGAACACTGAAGCTTTCTTT.

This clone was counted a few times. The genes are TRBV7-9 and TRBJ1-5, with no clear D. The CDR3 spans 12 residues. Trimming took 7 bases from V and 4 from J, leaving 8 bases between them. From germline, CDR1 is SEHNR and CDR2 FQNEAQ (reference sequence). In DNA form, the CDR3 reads TGTGCCAGCACCCGGGGTAATCAGCCCCAGCATTTT. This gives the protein CASTRGNQPQHF. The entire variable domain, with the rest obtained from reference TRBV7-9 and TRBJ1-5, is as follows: DTGVSQNPRHKITKRGQNVTFRCDPISEHNRLYWYRQTLGQGPEFLTYFQNEAQLEKSRLLSDRFSAERPKGSFSTLEIQRTEQGDSAMYLCASTRGNQPQHFGDGTRLSIL.

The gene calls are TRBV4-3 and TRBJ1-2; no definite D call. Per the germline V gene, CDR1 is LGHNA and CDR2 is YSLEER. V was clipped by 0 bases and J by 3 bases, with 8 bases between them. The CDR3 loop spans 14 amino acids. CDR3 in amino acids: CASSQEPGDYGYTF. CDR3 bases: TGCGCCAGCAGCCAAGAGCCGGGCGACTATGGCTACACCTTC.

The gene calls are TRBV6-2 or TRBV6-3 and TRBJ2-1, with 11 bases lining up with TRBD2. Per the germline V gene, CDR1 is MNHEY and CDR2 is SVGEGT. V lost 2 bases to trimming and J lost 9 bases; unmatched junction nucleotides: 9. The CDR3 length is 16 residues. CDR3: CASSYGLAGGPREQFF. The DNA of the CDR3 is TGTGCCAGCAGTTACGGGTTAGCGGGAGGGCCCCGTGAGCAGTTCTTC.

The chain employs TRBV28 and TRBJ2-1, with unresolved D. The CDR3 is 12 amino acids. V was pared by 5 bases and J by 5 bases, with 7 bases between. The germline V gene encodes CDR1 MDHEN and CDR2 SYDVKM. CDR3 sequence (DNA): TGTGCCAGCAGTCCTGGGGACAATGAGCAGTTCTTC. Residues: CASSPGDNEQFF.

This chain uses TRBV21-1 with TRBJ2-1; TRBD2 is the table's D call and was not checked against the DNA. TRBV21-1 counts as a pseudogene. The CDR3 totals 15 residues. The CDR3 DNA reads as TGTGCCAGCAGGGCAGCGGGAGGTCCCTACAATGAGCAGTTCTTC. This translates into CASRAAGGPYNEQFF.

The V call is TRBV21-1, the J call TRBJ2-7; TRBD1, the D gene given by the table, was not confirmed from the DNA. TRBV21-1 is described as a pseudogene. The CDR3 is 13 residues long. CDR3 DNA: TGTGCCAGATCGGGACAGGGTCATTACGAGCAGTACTTC. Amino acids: CARSGQGHYEQYF.

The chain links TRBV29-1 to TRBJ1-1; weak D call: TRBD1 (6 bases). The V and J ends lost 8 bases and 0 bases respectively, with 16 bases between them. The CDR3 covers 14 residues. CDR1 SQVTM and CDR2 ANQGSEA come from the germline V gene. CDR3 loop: CSTARTVLNTEAFF. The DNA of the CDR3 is TGCAGCACCGCCCGGACAGTCTTGAACACTGAAGCTTTCTTT.

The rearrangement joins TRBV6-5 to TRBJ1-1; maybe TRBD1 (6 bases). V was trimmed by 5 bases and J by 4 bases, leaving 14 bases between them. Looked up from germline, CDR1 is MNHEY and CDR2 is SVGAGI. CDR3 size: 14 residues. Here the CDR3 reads CASSRQQGSTEAFF. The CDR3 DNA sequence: TGTGCCAGCAGTCGACAGCAGGGGAGCACTGAAGCTTTCTTT.

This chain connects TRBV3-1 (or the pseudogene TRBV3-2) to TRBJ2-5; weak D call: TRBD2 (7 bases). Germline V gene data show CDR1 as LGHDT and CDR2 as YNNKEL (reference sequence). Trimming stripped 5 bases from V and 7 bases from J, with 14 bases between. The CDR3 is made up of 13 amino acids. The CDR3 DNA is TGTGCCAGCAGCTACGAGGGGGAGGGGACCCAGTACTTC. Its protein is CASSYEGEGTQYF.

The CDR3: CASSFSGRMNTEAFF. The CDR3 nucleotides are TGTGCCAGCAGCTTCTCTGGACGGATGAACACTGAAGCTTTCTTT. V usage is TRBV11-2 and J usage is TRBJ1-1; no clear D gene. The CDR3 runs 15 residues. The germline gives CDR1 SGHAT, CDR2 FQNNGV. Between the trimmed V and J ends, which lost 3 bases and 0 bases, there was a span of 11 bases.